A selection of T cell receptor beta chains follows, all from one sample in a study of blood T cell repertoires in COVID-19. TCRdb's table, derived via immunoSEQ multiplex PCR, lists solely in-frame clones and lacks some. The table includes 200,000 or so clones, roughly 80% detected once. The specimen was peripheral blood. The receptors derive from a man aged 55 to 70 with active or convalescent COVID-19. Both conserved end residues are part of each CDR3. A D gene is named only where the DNA matches it firmly. Clone size is given for some rows only: seen once, a few or many times, or a class if the clone is expanded.

CDR3 DNA: TGTGCCAGCAGTGCCCCCGGGGGCGGGAGTCTTGAGACCCAGTACTTC
CDR3 protein: CASSAPGGGSLETQYF
V gene: TRBV28
clone size: NA
D gene: NA
J gene: TRBJ2-5

CDR3 DNA: TGTGCCAGCAGCGTCGTCCCGGGGTTAGGGAAGGGCTACACCTTC
CDR3 protein: CASSVVPGLGKGYTF
V gene: TRBV9
clone size: once
D gene: NA
J gene: TRBJ1-2

CDR3 DNA: TGCGCCAGCAGCCCCCGCCCTACGTATTACAATGAGCAGTTCTTC
CDR3 protein: CASSPRPTYYNEQFF
V gene: TRBV5-1
clone size: once
D gene: NA
J gene: TRBJ2-1

CDR3 DNA: TGTGCCAGCAGTTCCGCCCGGACAGGAGGAAACACCATATATTTT
CDR3 protein: CASSSARTGGNTIYF
V gene: TRBV28
clone size: NA
D gene: TRBD1
J gene: TRBJ1-3

CDR3 DNA: TGTGCCAGCAGCCGGAACACAGGCACCGGGGAGCTGTTTTTT
CDR3 protein: CASSRNTGTGELFF
V gene: TRBV2
clone size: NA
D gene: NA
J gene: TRBJ2-2

CDR3 DNA: TGTGCCAGCAGCCAAGGGGCAAGGGGCTACACCTTC
CDR3 protein: CASSQGARGYTF
V gene: TRBV3-1/TRBV3-2
clone size: NA
D gene: NA
J gene: TRBJ1-2

CDR3 DNA: TGTGCCAGCAGCTCCACATATTCTAGCGGGATTTCTTTCACAGATACGCAGTATTTT
CDR3 protein: CASSSTYSSGISFTDTQYF
V gene: TRBV7-8
clone size: NA
D gene: TRBD2
J gene: TRBJ2-3

CDR3 DNA: TGTGCCAGCAGTGTGAGCGACCAAGAGACCCAGTACTTC
CDR3 protein: CASSVSDQETQYF
V gene: TRBV2
clone size: NA
D gene: NA
J gene: TRBJ2-5

CDR3 DNA: TGTGCCTGTCCCTCGGGGTCTCAAGCGGCTAATGAAAAACTGTTTTTT
CDR3 protein: CACPSGSQAANEKLFF
V gene: TRBV30
clone size: few
D gene: NA
J gene: TRBJ1-4

CDR3 DNA: TGTGCCAGCAGTTCCGATCTAGCGGAATCCTACAATGAGCAGTTCTTC
CDR3 protein: CASSSDLAESYNEQFF
V gene: TRBV27
clone size: NA
D gene: TRBD2
J gene: TRBJ2-1

CDR3 DNA: TGCAGTGCTAGTGCGCTAGCGGGAGGGTCGAATGAGCAGTTCTTC
CDR3 protein: CSASALAGGSNEQFF
V gene: TRBV20-1
clone size: NA
D gene: TRBD2
J gene: TRBJ2-1

CDR3 DNA: TGTGCCACCAGCAGAGAGCTCTCGACATTTTCAGCCGAAGCTTTCTTT
CDR3 protein: CATSRELSTFSAEAFF
V gene: TRBV15
clone size: NA
D gene: NA
J gene: TRBJ1-1

CDR3 DNA: TGTGCCTGGAACCCGGGAGGGCGCGAGCAGTACTTC
CDR3 protein: CAWNPGGREQYF
V gene: TRBV30
clone size: NA
D gene: TRBD2
J gene: TRBJ2-7

CDR3 DNA: TGTGCCAGCAGCTCACTCAAACAGGGAGCGGACACTGAAGCTTTCTTT
CDR3 protein: CASSSLKQGADTEAFF
V gene: TRBV6-2/TRBV6-3
clone size: NA
D gene: NA
J gene: TRBJ1-1